Given below is one TCR beta chain in context. Antigen specificity is unknown. This specimen belongs to a study of cytomegalovirus exposure and HLA in healthy donors. The PCR employed 60 Vbeta primers together with 13 Jbeta primers. Here immunoSEQ multiplex PCR was the method, and the copy in TCRdb shows in-frame clones only, minus some. The sample includes under 150,000 clones, 65% to 90% of them seen just once. General study results and limits: While the bulk of TCR sequences proved rare, some public TCRs turned up in many donors. In a later analysis, most CMV-associated TCR beta chains appeared HLA-restricted.

In germline, CDR1 is MNHNS, CDR2 SASEGT. The CDR3 extends over 12 amino acids. Trimming pared 5 bases from V and 7 bases from J, leaving 12 bases between. The receptor was isolated from a man younger than 35 in good health and CMV-seronegative. Specimen: PBMCs. The J gene is TRBJ2-7, the V gene TRBV6-1; D is unresolved. The chain's CDR3 is CASSFTLREQYF. CDR3 in DNA: TGTGCCAGCAGTTTTACCCTGAGGGAGCAGTACTTC.